Below, 16 T cell receptor beta chains from the same sample are listed, as sequenced in a study of T cell repertoires in cytomegalovirus infection. TCRdb recomputed calls from the reads with MiXCR, one row per CDR3 protein. This sample yields about 76,000 distinct CDR3 sequences, of which 3% to 4.5% are seen a single time; approximately 5% belongs to the top ten. Material for sequencing was PBMCs. These receptors all stem from a human donor in good health (CMV status not recorded). Some clones in this sample may be carry-over from other donors' samples.

This clonotype occurred many times. The rearrangement links TRBV4-3 to TRBJ2-5; D is undetermined. This CDR3 region has 15 residues. The V end lost 0 bases, the J end lost 2 bases, and 10 bases lay between the germline ends. Germline values: CDR1 LGHNA, CDR2 YSLEER. The CDR3 here is CASSQDAQRQETQYF. The CDR3 coding sequence is TGCGCCAGCAGCCAAGATGCCCAGAGACAAGAGACCCAGTACTTC.

This clonotype was observed many times. The chain is built from TRBV6-2 or TRBV6-3 and TRBJ1-1; 11 bases agree with TRBD1. Germline V lookup: CDR1 MNHEY, CDR2 SVGEGT. With 6 bases clipped from V and 0 bases from J, the junction kept 6 bases outside the gene matches. The CDR3 has 16 residues. The CDR3 protein is CASSQDRGRVNTEAFF. Written as DNA, the CDR3 is TGTGCCAGCAGCCAGGACAGGGGGCGCGTGAACACTGAAGCTTTCTTT.

This clonotype was seen many times. This chain links TRBV7-9 with TRBJ2-3; 10 bases are a match to TRBD2. The trim removed 5 bases at V and 1 base at J, leaving 3 bases unmatched. The CDR3 totals 15 residues. Looked up from germline, CDR1 is SEHNR and CDR2 is FQNEAQ (reference sequence). This CDR3 reads CASSPGTSGTDTQYF. CDR3 bases: TGTGCCAGCAGCCCCGGGACTAGCGGCACAGATACGCAGTATTTT. The variable domain in full, with the rest retrieved from reference TRBV7-9 and TRBJ2-3, is DTGVSQNPRHKITKRGQNVTFRCDPISEHNRLYWYRQTLGQGPEFLTYFQNEAQLEKSRLLSDRFSAERPKGSFSTLEIQRTEQGDSAMYLCASSPGTSGTDTQYFGPGTRLTVL.

This clonotype showed up many times. V and J are TRBV2 and TRBJ2-1, with TRBD1 as a possible D gene (6 bases). CDR1 is SNHLY, CDR2 FYNNEI, per germline. The CDR3 spans 12 residues. V was clipped by 8 bases and J by 6 bases, with 11 bases between them. The CDR3 DNA reads as TGTGCCAGCTGTCCGGACAGCAATGAGCAGTTCTTC. Translation: CASCPDSNEQFF.

The sample holds many counts of this clonotype. The gene calls are TRBV5-1 and TRBJ1-4; 7 bases align to TRBD1. The germline V gene has CDR1 SGHRS and CDR2 YFSETQ. The V and J ends lost 4 bases and 5 bases, in that order; junction bases with no gene match: 11. The CDR3 contains 16 residues. As DNA, the CDR3 is TGCGCCAGCAGCACCCGGACAGGCACCCTGAATGAAAAACTGTTTTTT. Protein product: CASSTRTGTLNEKLFF.

This clonotype was detected many times. J is TRBJ2-5 and V is TRBV7-2, with D perhaps assigned TRBD1 or TRBD2 (6 bases each). The V end lost 3 bases, the J end lost 1 base, and 12 bases lay between the germline ends. CDR3 length: 15 amino acids. Germline V CDR1 and CDR2: SGHTA, FQGNSA. Here the CDR3 DNA reads TGTGCCAGCAGCTTCGGGGGCCAAAGCCAAGAGACCCAGTACTTC. It is translated as CASSFGGQSQETQYF.

This clonotype was seen many times. This chain joins TRBV7-8 and TRBJ1-4, with 9 positions matching TRBD1. The CDR3 sequence is 14 residues long. Germline assignment: CDR1 SGHVS and CDR2 FQNEAQ. Trimming cost V 5 bases and J 5 bases; bases outside gene matches: 3. The CDR3 loop reads CASSVQGANEKLFF. CDR3 coding DNA: TGTGCCAGCAGCGTACAGGGGGCGAATGAAAAACTGTTTTTT.

This clonotype was detected many times. The rearrangement joins TRBV6-2 or TRBV6-3 to TRBJ1-3; D is perhaps TRBD1 (5 bases). This CDR3 spans 16 amino acids. The germline gives CDR1 MNHEY, CDR2 SVGEGT. Trimming took off 5 bases at V and 0 bases at J, with 14 bases between the two ends. The CDR3 loop reads CASSGNAGISGNTIYF. In nucleotides, the CDR3 is TGTGCCAGCAGTGGAAACGCAGGGATCTCTGGAAACACCATATATTTT.

This clonotype was counted at least ten times. CDR3 nucleotides: TGTGCCAGCAGCTTACGTATGATGAACACTGAAGCTTTCTTT. This codes for CASSLRMMNTEAFF. The V call is TRBV7-8, the J call TRBJ1-1; unclear D gene. The CDR3 runs 14 residues. The V gene's germline CDR1 is SGHVS and CDR2 FQNEAQ. Trimming took 2 bases from V and 0 from J, leaving 7 bases between them.

This clonotype has at least ten counts. The genes are TRBV19 and TRBJ1-2; no clear D. The V gene's germline CDR1 is LNHDA and CDR2 SQIVND (reference sequence). V lost 7 bases and J lost 0, with 9 bases in between. CDR3 length: 13 amino acids. CDR3 nucleotide sequence: TGTGCCAGTAAAGCAGGAGCTAACTATGGCTACACCTTC. Translated, it gives CASKAGANYGYTF.

The table lists this clonotype with many counts. The rearrangement links TRBV6-1 to TRBJ1-6, with 9 bases matching TRBD1. This CDR3 region has 15 residues. The germline CDR1 and CDR2 sequences are MNHNS and SASEGT. V was pared by 6 bases and J by 5 bases, with 5 bases of the junction left unmatched. The CDR3 region has the DNA TGTGCCAGCAGGACAACAGGGGGCAATAATTCACCCCTCCACTTT. This sequence encodes CASRTTGGNNSPLHF.

This clonotype was found many times. The rearrangement links TRBV19 to TRBJ2-1, with 11 bases matching TRBD1. The germline V gene has CDR1 LNHDA and CDR2 SQIVND (reference sequence). This CDR3 has 14 residues. With V trimmed by 5 bases and J by 9 bases, 6 bases remained unmatched. The CDR3 nucleotides read TGTGCCAGTAGTCTGGGACAGGGGGTGCCTGAGCAGTTCTTC. This codes for CASSLGQGVPEQFF.

This clonotype has ten or more counts. This chain links TRBV6-2 or TRBV6-3 with TRBJ1-1; no firm D call. This CDR3 comprises 15 residues. V shed 6 bases and J shed 0 bases, with 14 bases lying between them. CDR1 and CDR2 from the germline V gene are MNHEY and SVGEGT. The CDR3 nucleotides are TGTGCCAGCAGGGAAGTGGGGAGCATGAACACTGAAGCTTTCTTT. It encodes CASREVGSMNTEAFF.

This clonotype has a count of ten or more. This chain uses TRBV12-3 or TRBV12-4 with TRBJ1-4; 7 bases fit TRBD1. The CDR3 is made up of 14 amino acids. Unmatched junction bases numbered 8, after V lost 6 bases and J lost 7 bases. Here the CDR3 DNA reads TGTGCCAGCAGCTGGAATGACAGGGCTGAAAAACTGTTTTTT. This encodes CASSWNDRAEKLFF.

This clonotype showed up many times. The chain is built from TRBV7-8 and TRBJ1-5; TRBD1 matches 8 bases. CDR3 length: 19 residues. The trim removed 2 bases at V and 2 bases at J, leaving 14 bases unmatched. CDR1 SGHVS and CDR2 FQNEAQ come from the germline V gene. CDR3 sequence (DNA): TGTGCCAGCAGCTTATATGGGCAGGGGGCTAACCTGGGCAATCAGCCCCAGCATTTT. It yields the protein CASSLYGQGANLGNQPQHF.

At least ten counts were recorded for this clonotype. This chain connects TRBV7-2 to TRBJ1-5; TRBD1 matches 10 bases. Germline lookup yields CDR1 SGHTA and CDR2 FQGNSA. V was clipped by 5 bases and J by 4 bases; unmatched bases: 8. The CDR3 has 16 residues. CDR3: CASSPTGGQGNQPQHF. In DNA, the CDR3 is TGTGCCAGCAGCCCTACCGGGGGACAGGGGAATCAGCCCCAGCATTTT.